This is a list of T cell receptor beta chains from one sample in a study of blood T cell repertoires in COVID-19. Only in-frame clones appear in the TCRdb table, and some are missing; sequencing was by immunoSEQ multiplex PCR. The profile shows around 100,000 clones, 85% of them singletons. Sequencing input: peripheral blood. The receptors were sampled from a human donor in a cohort sampled during active COVID-19. Both conserved end residues are part of each CDR3. A D gene is named only where the DNA matches it firmly.

d_call	v_call	j_call	cdr3_length	cdr3_aa	cdr3_nt
NA	TRBV7-2	TRBJ1-1	13	CASSSKQGTEAFF	TGTGCCAGCAGCTCCAAACAGGGCACTGAAGCTTTCTTT
NA	TRBV10-3	TRBJ1-6	14	CAISGGSLNSPLHF	TGTGCCATCAGTGGAGGCAGTCTCAATTCACCCCTCCACTTT
TRBD2	TRBV11-2	TRBJ2-3	17	CASSALGFAGGSDTQYF	TGTGCCAGCAGCGCGCTTGGGTTCGCGGGGGGTTCAGATACGCAGTATTTT
NA	TRBV28	TRBJ1-2	16	CASRLLRTERNYGYTF	TGTGCCAGCAGACTCCTCCGGACAGAACGTAACTATGGCTACACCTTC
NA	TRBV7-9	TRBJ1-3	15	CASSSDRTSGNTIYF	TGTGCCAGCAGCTCCGACAGAACCTCTGGAAACACCATATATTTT
TRBD1	TRBV7-2	TRBJ1-3	15	CASRQIGQGRNTIYF	TGTGCCAGCAGACAAATAGGACAGGGAAGAAACACCATATATTTT
NA	TRBV6-2/TRBV6-3	TRBJ1-5	17	CASSVPGHGNGNQPQHF	TGTGCCAGCAGTGTGCCGGGACACGGGAACGGCAATCAGCCCCAGCATTTT
TRBD1	TRBV27	TRBJ1-1	13	CASSWDRGSEAFF	TGTGCCAGCAGTTGGGACAGGGGAAGTGAAGCTTTCTTT
TRBD1	TRBV4-3	TRBJ1-2	14	CASSLFGTGEGYTF	TGCGCCAGCAGCCTTTTCGGGACAGGGGAAGGCTACACCTTC
NA	TRBV6-5	TRBJ1-6	15	CASSPLGGMNSPLHF	TGTGCCAGCAGCCCCCTCGGGGGGATGAATTCACCCCTCCACTTT
TRBD1	TRBV29-1	TRBJ1-2	13	CSVGDRGYGGYTF	TGCAGCGTTGGGGACAGGGGATACGGTGGCTACACCTTC
NA	TRBV10-3	TRBJ1-2	13	CAISYDKNYGYTF	TGTGCCATCAGTTACGACAAGAACTATGGCTACACCTTC
NA	TRBV7-9	TRBJ2-3	14	CASSSAGAGDTQYF	TGTGCCAGCAGCTCCGCGGGGGCTGGGGATACGCAGTATTTT
NA	TRBV5-4	TRBJ1-4	17	CASSLGPGRGTNEKLFF	TGTGCCAGCAGCTTGGGACCAGGGAGGGGGACTAATGAAAAACTGTTTTTT